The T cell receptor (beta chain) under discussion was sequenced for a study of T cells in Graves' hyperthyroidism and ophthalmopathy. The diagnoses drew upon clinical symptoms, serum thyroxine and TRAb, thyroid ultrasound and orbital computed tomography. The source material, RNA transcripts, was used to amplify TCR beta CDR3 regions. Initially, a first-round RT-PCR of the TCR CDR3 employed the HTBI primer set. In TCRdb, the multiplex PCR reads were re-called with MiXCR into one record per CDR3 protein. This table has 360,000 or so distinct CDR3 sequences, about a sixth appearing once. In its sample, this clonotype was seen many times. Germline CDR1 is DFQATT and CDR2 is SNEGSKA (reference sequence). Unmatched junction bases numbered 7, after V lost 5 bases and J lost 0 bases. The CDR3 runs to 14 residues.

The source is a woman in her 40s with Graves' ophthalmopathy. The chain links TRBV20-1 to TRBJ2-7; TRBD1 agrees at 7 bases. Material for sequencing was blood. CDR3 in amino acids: CSAGDDRVSYEQYF. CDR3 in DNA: TGCAGTGCTGGGGATGACAGGGTCTCCTACGAGCAGTACTTC.